Sequencing of this TCR beta chain was carried out in a study of beta chain features in type 1 diabetes. Findings and limits, study-wide: Moderate yet significant TCRB CDR3 shortening was seen in Type 1 diabetes patients in all four CD4+ subsets. Comparison showed that naive, central memory and Treg TCRB repertoires appeared more similar among patients than among healthy donors. Type 1 diabetes patients had VDJ junctions that carried fewer insertions and more deletions.

The entirety of the isolated RNA underwent reverse transcription, so expressed TCRB transcripts were sequenced. The method was immunoSEQ multiplex PCR; TCRdb's version includes in-frame clones alone and lacks a portion of them. The sample lists about 270,000 clones; approximately 14% were seen once. In the case of this clone: Its specificity is unknown. An end of the junction does not agree with germline; a read error may underlie this.

This sequence was found in a man aged 30 to 39 with type 1 diabetes. The source material was naive CD4+ T cells from blood.

Written as DNA, the CDR3 is TGTGCCAGCAGGTCGACAAGTCAATTCTTC. Translation: CASRSTSQFF. The V and J genes are TRBV2 and TRBJ2-7; D is uncertain. Germline V gene sequence: CDR1 SNHLY, CDR2 FYNNEI. CDR3 length equals 10 residues.